The 5 T cell receptor beta chains presented below share a single source sample, sequenced in a study of Tregs in tolerant kidney transplant recipients. Sequencing was performed with immunoSEQ multiplex PCR; in TCRdb, only in-frame clones are kept and a portion is missing. This sample has about 120,000 clones, with around 94% found just once. Material for sequencing was CD4+ T cells from blood. The receptors come from a human donor in good health.

The rearrangement joins TRBV6-5 to TRBJ1-2; D is perhaps TRBD1 (5 bases). CDR3 length equals 15 residues. V lost 6 bases to trimming and J lost 0 bases, with 14 bases between them. Germline lookup yields CDR1 MNHEY and CDR2 SVGAGI. In nucleotides, the CDR3 is TGTGCCAGCAGCAGGACAAAAGGGGCTAACTATGGCTACACCTTC. Its translation is CASSRTKGANYGYTF.

The chain recombines TRBV5-4 with TRBJ2-7, with 7 bases matching TRBD1. The length of the CDR3 is 14 residues. CDR1 SGHNT and CDR2 YYREEE come from the germline V gene (reference sequence). Germline trimming cut 5 bases from V and 3 bases from J; bases unmatched to any gene: 8. The CDR3 is CASSTPGGNYEQYF. As DNA, the CDR3 is TGTGCCAGCAGTACGCCAGGGGGAAACTACGAGCAGTACTTC.

The chain's CDR3 is CAWSVALMTGAGYTF. CDR3 DNA: TGTGCCTGGAGTGTAGCCCTAATGACAGGGGCCGGCTACACCTTC. V and J are TRBV30 and TRBJ1-2; 8 bases match TRBD1. The CDR3 spans 15 residues. Trimming took 0 bases from V and 8 from J; bases not matched to a gene: 11. CDR1 is GTSNPN and CDR2 is SVGIG in the germline V gene (reference sequence).

This chain connects TRBV18 to TRBJ1-4; no reliable D call. Germline CDR1 KGHSH, CDR2 LQKENI. The CDR3 length is 12 residues. The V gene lost 4 bases and the J gene lost 7 bases, with 7 bases spanning the gap. This CDR3 reads CASSRVGEKLFF. DNA of the CDR3: TGTGCCAGCTCACGAGTGGGTGAAAAACTGTTTTTT.

This chain connects TRBV5-6 to TRBJ2-7; D may match TRBD1 or TRBD2 (5 bases each). Germline CDR1 and CDR2: SGHDT and YYEEEE. Trimming shortened V by 0 bases and J by 5 bases, and 12 bases separated the two germline ends. The CDR3 consists of 14 residues. DNA for the CDR3: TGTGCCAGCAGCTTGGGAAGAGGGGACCACGAGCAGTACTTC. Encoded protein: CASSLGRGDHEQYF.